These 19 T cell receptor beta chains share one sample of origin, sequenced in a study of cytomegalovirus exposure and HLA in healthy donors. 60 Vbeta and 13 Jbeta primers were used in PCR. The protocol was immunoSEQ multiplex PCR, while the TCRdb copy is restricted to in-frame clones and leaves out a portion. This sample has 65,000 or so clones, with almost 80% found just once. Sequences were obtained from PBMCs. The source of these receptors is a girl under 18 in good health and CMV-seropositive.

This sequence joins TRBV7-9 and TRBJ2-5; perhaps TRBD1 as D (6 bases). This CDR3 region has 14 residues. With 1 base removed from V and 1 base from J, the gap between germline ends came to 7 bases. The germline CDR1 and CDR2 sequences are SEHNR and FQNEAQ (reference sequence). CDR3 sequence reads: CASSLGTAQETQYF. The CDR3 region has the DNA TGTGCCAGCAGCTTAGGGACAGCCCAAGAGACCCAGTACTTC.

The chain couples TRBV5-1 to TRBJ1-2, with a tentative D call TRBD1 (5 bases). Germline assignment: CDR1 SGHRS and CDR2 YFSETQ. The CDR3 has 14 amino acids. V shed 6 bases and J shed 8 bases, with 20 bases lying between them. DNA of the CDR3: TGCGCCAGCACCAGGACGGCGCAGGGATTAGGCTACACCTTC. It yields the protein CASTRTAQGLGYTF. Together with reference TRBV5-1 and TRBJ1-2, the CDR3 gives the full variable domain: KAGVTQTPRYLIKTRGQQVTLSCSPISGHRSVSWYQQTPGQGLQFLFEYFSETQRNKGNFPGRFSGRQFSNSRSEMNVSTLELGDSALYLCASTRTAQGLGYTFGSGTRLTVV.

This chain uses TRBV30 with TRBJ2-1; D gene ambiguous. CDR3 length: 12 amino acids. The germline V and J ends were trimmed by 7 bases and 4 bases, with 11 bases remaining between them. Germline CDR1 is GTSNPN and CDR2 is SVGIG (reference sequence). CDR3 sequence (DNA): TGTGCCTTACAGCTCCGTTACAATGAGCAGTTCTTC. As protein: CALQLRYNEQFF.

The chain links TRBV2 to TRBJ2-7; D gene ambiguous. The germline V and J ends were trimmed by 0 bases and 6 bases, with 9 bases remaining between them. The CDR3 runs to 13 residues. CDR1 is SNHLY and CDR2 is FYNNEI in the germline V gene. Here the CDR3 reads CASSEALLSEQYF. The CDR3 nucleotides are TGTGCCAGCAGTGAAGCGCTTCTATCCGAGCAGTACTTC.

This chain connects TRBV28 to TRBJ2-7; perhaps TRBD1 as D (6 bases). The CDR3 is 11 amino acids. Germline values: CDR1 MDHEN, CDR2 SYDVKM. Deletions cut 9 bases from V and 4 bases from J, with 10 bases between. CDR3 sequence (DNA): TGTGCCAGTGGGACAAGATACGAGCAGTACTTC. This gives the protein CASGTRYEQYF.

The J gene is TRBJ2-7, the V gene TRBV6-4; TRBD1 matches 9 bases. The trim removed 6 bases at V and 6 bases at J, leaving 6 bases unmatched. Germline CDR1 and CDR2: MRHNA and SNTAGT. This CDR3 contains 13 residues. For the CDR3, the DNA is TGTGCCAGCAGCGAAGACAGGGGGGTCGAGCAGTACTTC. Its protein is CASSEDRGVEQYF.

This clone was counted a few times. CDR3 nucleotide sequence: TGTGCCAGCAGCTTTGGCGCTAGCGGGGGCACAGATACGCAGTATTTT. Amino acids: CASSFGASGGTDTQYF. The chain has TRBV7-9 and TRBJ2-3; 9 bases match TRBD2. Germline values: CDR1 SEHNR, CDR2 FQNEAQ (reference sequence). The CDR3 runs to 16 residues. V shed 3 bases, J shed 1 base, and the junction held 5 bases outside the gene matches. The whole variable domain, filled in from reference TRBV7-9 and TRBJ2-3, reads DTGVSQNPRHKITKRGQNVTFRCDPISEHNRLYWYRQTLGQGPEFLTYFQNEAQLEKSRLLSDRFSAERPKGSFSTLEIQRTEQGDSAMYLCASSFGASGGTDTQYFGPGTRLTVL.

The chain employs TRBV7-2 and TRBJ1-1; no reliable D call. Trimming removed 0 bases at V and 6 bases at J, with 8 bases between. The CDR3 contains 13 residues. CDR1 SGHTA and CDR2 FQGNSA come from the germline V gene. As DNA, the CDR3 is TGTGCCAGCAGCTTAGCGAGCCCCCCTGAAGCTTTCTTT. This gives the protein CASSLASPPEAFF.

The rearrangement joins TRBV15 to TRBJ2-5; 7 nucleotides agree with TRBD2. Germline V lookup: CDR1 LNHNV, CDR2 YYDKDF (reference sequence). The CDR3 sequence is 14 residues long. Trimming at V came to 9 bases and at J to 4 bases, leaving 11 bases not matched to a gene. The CDR3: CATARAGRGETQYF. In nucleotides, the CDR3 is TGTGCCACTGCGCGCGCGGGGAGGGGAGAGACCCAGTACTTC.

The CDR3 spells CASSPTGSSSGNTIYF. CDR3 bases: TGTGCCAGCAGCCCAACAGGGAGTTCCTCTGGAAACACCATATATTTT. This chain uses TRBV7-6 with TRBJ1-3; D perhaps matches TRBD1 (6 bases). Germline V lookup: CDR1 SGHVS, CDR2 FNYEAQ. V shed 5 bases and J shed 0 bases, with 14 bases lying between them. This CDR3 is 16 amino acids long.

The chain recombines TRBV6-6 with TRBJ2-7, with a tentative D call TRBD2 (7 bases). From germline, CDR1 is MNHNY and CDR2 SVGAGI (reference sequence). V was clipped by 7 bases and J by 0 bases, with 13 bases between them. CDR3 length: 14 amino acids. This chain's CDR3 is CASNKGGSSYEQYF. The CDR3 nucleotides are TGTGCCAGCAACAAGGGGGGGAGCTCCTACGAGCAGTACTTC.

J is TRBJ2-7 and V is TRBV5-6; the D gene is possibly TRBD1 (5 bases). Germline-derived CDR1 and CDR2 are SGHDT and YYEEEE. This CDR3 has 14 amino acids. V was clipped by 3 bases and J by 4 bases, with 14 bases between them. In DNA form, the CDR3 reads TGTGCCAGCAGCTCGACGACAGCACCGTACGAGCAGTACTTC. Protein sequence: CASSSTTAPYEQYF.

This chain connects TRBV28 to TRBJ2-7; TRBD1 agrees at 7 bases. Looked up from germline, CDR1 is MDHEN and CDR2 is SYDVKM. The CDR3 runs 20 residues. Unmatched junction bases numbered 24, after V lost 6 bases and J lost 1 base. The CDR3 DNA reads as TGTGCCAGCAGATTCTCGGGACAGTTTTTACCCACTCTTATTTCCTACGAGCAGTACTTC. Its protein product is CASRFSGQFLPTLISYEQYF.

The rearrangement uses TRBV7-9 and TRBJ1-1; D is undetermined. This CDR3 has 14 amino acids. Germline V gives CDR1 SEHNR, CDR2 FQNEAQ (reference sequence). The V gene lost 5 bases and the J gene lost 5 bases, with 15 bases spanning the gap. CDR3 bases: TGTGCCAGCAGCCCGCCCGGTTCGAGTACTGAAGCTTTCTTT. This sequence encodes CASSPPGSSTEAFF.

This sequence joins TRBV28 and TRBJ1-2, with a possible D match to TRBD1 (5 bases). CDR1 and CDR2 from the germline V gene are MDHEN and SYDVKM. Trimming pared 8 bases from V and 8 bases from J, leaving 18 bases between. The length of the CDR3 is 13 residues. In DNA form, the CDR3 reads TGTGCCAGCGCGCAAGGGGAGGGGAGGGGCTACACCTTC. It specifies CASAQGEGRGYTF.

The rearrangement links TRBV25-1 to TRBJ2-7, with D maybe TRBD1 (7 bases). Germline CDR1 and CDR2: MGHDK and SYGVNS. Trimming pared 2 bases from V and 0 bases from J, leaving 11 bases between. The CDR3 extends over 15 amino acids. The CDR3 nucleotides are TGTGCCAGCAGTGAAGGAGGGGGCCTCTCCTACGAGCAGTACTTC. The encoded protein is CASSEGGGLSYEQYF.

This clone occurred a few times. The V gene is TRBV6-5, the J gene TRBJ1-1, with D possibly TRBD1 on 5 matching bases. Trimming cost V 0 bases and J 7 bases, with 15 bases left between them. Germline lookup yields CDR1 MNHEY and CDR2 SVGAGI. This CDR3 comprises 15 residues. Written as DNA, the CDR3 is TGTGCCAGCAGTTACTCTACGGCAGGGCCTAATGAAGCTTTCTTT. It specifies CASSYSTAGPNEAFF.

In its sample, this clone was seen once. The chain couples TRBV28 to TRBJ1-1, with 7 bases lining up with TRBD1. Germline CDR1 MDHEN, CDR2 SYDVKM. The CDR3 extends over 12 amino acids. J was trimmed by 5 bases and V by 5 bases; bases with no gene match: 2. This chain's CDR3 is CASSPGGTEAFF. The CDR3 nucleotides are TGTGCCAGCAGTCCAGGGGGAACTGAAGCTTTCTTT.

The chain is built from TRBV28 and TRBJ1-1, with unresolved D. Germline V lookup: CDR1 MDHEN, CDR2 SYDVKM. The CDR3 has 12 residues. V gave up 6 bases and J gave up 3 bases, with 8 bases separating them. The CDR3 region is CASSSGYTEAFF. The CDR3 bases are TGTGCCAGCAGCTCGGGTTACACTGAAGCTTTCTTT.